The table lists the clone carrying this T cell receptor beta chain with many counts. What it recognizes is unknown. These data originate in a study of T cell repertoires in cytomegalovirus infection. Findings and limits, study-wide: HLA-C-restricted CMV clonotypes gave the most frequent clonotype in two of eight donors.

Each CDR3 protein gets one entry after TCRdb re-called the reads with MiXCR. The sample holds about 76,000 distinct CDR3 sequences, more than 3.5% seen once. This CDR3 contains 14 residues. Germline V gene lookup returns CDR1 SQVTM and CDR2 ANQGSEA. The chain carries TRBV29-1 and TRBJ2-1; D unclear. The origin of this receptor is a human donor in good health (CMV status not recorded). Some clones in this sample may be carry-over from other donors' samples. The material sequenced was PBMCs. The CDR3 nucleotides read TGCAGTGGGCGTAGCTCGGCGTCGTACGGTGAGCAGTTCTTC. Protein: CSGRSSASYGEQFF.